This T cell receptor (beta chain) is from a study of T-cell reconstitution after alpha-beta-depleted transplantation in children (dated by TCRdb to about 2016). The study in broad terms: Using TCR repertoire profiling, the study followed T-cell immune reconstitution in a quantitative way in children after TCRalphabeta/CD19-depleted allogeneic hematopoietic cell transplantation.

Library construction relied on PCR. The run used an Illumina HiSeq 2500. TCR libraries were prepared with molecular barcoding, using unique molecular identifiers to normalize TCRbeta repertoire quantification. TCRdb trimmed public reads at Q25 via fastp, called clones via MiXCR and kept in-frame beta chains. For every CDR3 protein sequence, its rows merge into one entry that carries the most common genes and DNA. This sample has some 200,000 distinct CDR3 sequences in its table, and more than 12% of those were observed once. The top ten hold approximately 13% of the sample. This clonotype was seen many times. Its antigen is not yet known. One base away there is no much larger clone; base qualities are not given. The germline V gene provides CDR1 SGHTA and CDR2 FQGNSA. From its cysteine to its phenylalanine, the CDR3 spans 16 amino acids. Kept here is only the CDR3 DNA, which spans 48 bases and is read in frame from base 1. V loses 0 bases, J loses 2 bases, and the germline ends lie 14 bases apart.

The receptor comes from a human donor who donated a stem cell graft to a child with acute lymphoblastic leukemia. The chain couples TRBV7-2 to TRBJ2-7, and perhaps TRBD2 as D gene, on 5 matching bases. Here the sequenced sample was PBMCs from the stem cell graft donor, taken from the stem cell graft. The DNA is TGTGCCAGCAGCTTAGCTTCCCTACGGGAACCCTACGAGCAGTACTTC. This encodes CASSLASLREPYEQYF.